This T cell receptor (beta chain) came from a study of blood T cell repertoires in COVID-19. The overall study: Nucleic acid was either cDNA or gDNA, and it came from T cells, B-cell-depleted T cells, or PBMCs.

In the original processing: Researchers report that nucleated cell counts were estimated from reference gene primer amplification. Clones were sequenced by immunoSEQ multiplex PCR, and TCRdb holds only the in-frame ones, with some missing. V and J calls plus clone size are reproduced from that table; the DNA served to infer D and trimming. The sample has approximately 200,000 clones; over 75% are singletons. Participants were aged about 18 to 100 years from around 25 US areas. The CDR3 has 16 residues. Germline V lookup: CDR1 SGDLS, CDR2 YYNGEE. Trimming removed 0 bases at V and 0 bases at J, with 9 bases between.

V and J are TRBV9 and TRBJ1-4; D may be TRBD1 (5 bases). This TCR was sampled from a woman aged 18-35 years in a cohort exposed to, infected with or recovered from COVID-19 (not recorded which). The specimen sequenced was PBMCs or T cells enriched from blood (not recorded which). The CDR3 loop reads CASSVDGATTNEKLFF. Here the CDR3 DNA reads TGTGCCAGCAGCGTAGATGGGGCGACAACTAATGAAAAACTGTTTTTT. The variable domain in full, completed from reference TRBV9 and TRBJ1-4, reads DSGVTQTPKHLITATGQRVTLRCSPRSGDLSVYWYQQSLDQGLQFLIQYYNGEERAKGNILERFSAQQFPDLHSELNLSSLELGDSALYFCASSVDGATTNEKLFFGSGTQLSVL.